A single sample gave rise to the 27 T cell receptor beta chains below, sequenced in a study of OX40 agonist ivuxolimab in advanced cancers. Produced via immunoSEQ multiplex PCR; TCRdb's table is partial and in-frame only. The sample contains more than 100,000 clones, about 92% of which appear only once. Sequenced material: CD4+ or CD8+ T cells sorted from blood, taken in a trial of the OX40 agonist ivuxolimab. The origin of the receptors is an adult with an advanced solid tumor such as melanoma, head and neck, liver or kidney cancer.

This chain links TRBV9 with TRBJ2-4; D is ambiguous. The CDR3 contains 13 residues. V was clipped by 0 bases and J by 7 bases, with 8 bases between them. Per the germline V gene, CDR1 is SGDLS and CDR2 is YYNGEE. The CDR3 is CASSVGGENIQYF. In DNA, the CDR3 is TGTGCCAGCAGCGTAGGCGGAGAGAACATTCAGTACTTC.

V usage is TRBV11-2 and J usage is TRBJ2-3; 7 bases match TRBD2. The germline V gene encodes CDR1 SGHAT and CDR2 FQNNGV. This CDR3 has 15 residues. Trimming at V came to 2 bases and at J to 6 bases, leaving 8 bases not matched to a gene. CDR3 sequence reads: CASSLQLSGADTQYF. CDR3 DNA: TGTGCCAGCAGCTTACAACTAAGCGGGGCCGATACGCAGTATTTT. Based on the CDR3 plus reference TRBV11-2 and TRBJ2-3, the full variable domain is EAGVAQSPRYKIIEKRQSVAFWCNPISGHATLYWYQQILGQGPKLLIQFQNNGVVDDSQLPKDRFSAERLKGVDSTLKIQPAKLEDSAVYLCASSLQLSGADTQYFGPGTRLTVL.

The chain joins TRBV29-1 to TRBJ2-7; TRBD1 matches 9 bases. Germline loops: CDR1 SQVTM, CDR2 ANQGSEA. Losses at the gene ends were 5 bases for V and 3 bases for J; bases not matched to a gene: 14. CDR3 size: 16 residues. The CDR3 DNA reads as TGCAGCGTTTATGATACCGGGACAGGGACTGGCTACGAGCAGTACTTC. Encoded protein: CSVYDTGTGTGYEQYF.

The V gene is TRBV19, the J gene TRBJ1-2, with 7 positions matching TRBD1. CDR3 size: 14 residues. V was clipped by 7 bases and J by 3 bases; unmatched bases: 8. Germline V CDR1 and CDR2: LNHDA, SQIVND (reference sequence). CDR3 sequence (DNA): TGTGCCAGTACCCCGGGACAGTCGTACTATGGCTACACCTTC. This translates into CASTPGQSYYGYTF.

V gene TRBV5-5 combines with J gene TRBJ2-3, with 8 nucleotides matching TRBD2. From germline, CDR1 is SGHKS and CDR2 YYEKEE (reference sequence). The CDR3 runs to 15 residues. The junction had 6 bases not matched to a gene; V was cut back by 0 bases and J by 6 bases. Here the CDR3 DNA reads TGTGCCAGCAGCTTGGTCGGGCCTAGCGGGGATACGCAGTATTTT. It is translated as CASSLVGPSGDTQYF.

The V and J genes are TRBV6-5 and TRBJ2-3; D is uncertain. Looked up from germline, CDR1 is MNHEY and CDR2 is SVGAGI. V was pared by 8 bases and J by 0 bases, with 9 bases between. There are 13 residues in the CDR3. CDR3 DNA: TGTGCCAGCGGCGATCGGAGCACAGATACGCAGTATTTT. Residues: CASGDRSTDTQYF.

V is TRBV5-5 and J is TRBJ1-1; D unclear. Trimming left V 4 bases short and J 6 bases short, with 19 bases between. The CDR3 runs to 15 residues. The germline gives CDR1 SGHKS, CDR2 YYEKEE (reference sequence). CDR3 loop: CASSPPRIIGAEAFF. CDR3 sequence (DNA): TGTGCCAGCAGCCCGCCGAGAATTATAGGCGCTGAAGCTTTCTTT. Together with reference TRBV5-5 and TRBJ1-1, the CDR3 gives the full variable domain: DAGVTQSPTHLIKTRGQQVTLRCSPISGHKSVSWYQQVLGQGPQFIFQYYEKEERGRGNFPDRFSARQFPNYSSELNVNALLLGDSALYLCASSPPRIIGAEAFFGQGTRLTVV.

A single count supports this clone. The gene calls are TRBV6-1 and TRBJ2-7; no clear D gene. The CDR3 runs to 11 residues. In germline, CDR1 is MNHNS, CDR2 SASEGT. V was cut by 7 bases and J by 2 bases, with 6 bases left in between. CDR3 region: CASILTYEQYF. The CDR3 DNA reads TGTGCCAGCATCCTTACCTACGAGCAGTACTTC.

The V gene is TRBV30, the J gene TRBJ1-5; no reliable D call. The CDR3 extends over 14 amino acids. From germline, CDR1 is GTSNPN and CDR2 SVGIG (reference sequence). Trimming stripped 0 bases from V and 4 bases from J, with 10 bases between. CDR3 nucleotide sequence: TGTGCCTGGAGTGTAGGAGGGTGGAATCAGCCCCAGCATTTT. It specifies CAWSVGGWNQPQHF.

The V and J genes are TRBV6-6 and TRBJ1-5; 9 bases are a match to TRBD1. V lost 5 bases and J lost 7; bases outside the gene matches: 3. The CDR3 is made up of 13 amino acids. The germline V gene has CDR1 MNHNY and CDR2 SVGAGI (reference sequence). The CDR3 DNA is TGTGCCAGCAGTCAGGACAGGGGACAGCCCCAGCATTTT. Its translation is CASSQDRGQPQHF.

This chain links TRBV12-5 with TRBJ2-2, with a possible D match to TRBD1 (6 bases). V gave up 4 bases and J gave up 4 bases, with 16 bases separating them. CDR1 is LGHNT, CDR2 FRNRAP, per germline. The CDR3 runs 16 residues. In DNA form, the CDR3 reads TGTGCTAGTGGTTCGCAACAGGGATTGAGCACCGGGGAGCTGTTTTTT. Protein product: CASGSQQGLSTGELFF.

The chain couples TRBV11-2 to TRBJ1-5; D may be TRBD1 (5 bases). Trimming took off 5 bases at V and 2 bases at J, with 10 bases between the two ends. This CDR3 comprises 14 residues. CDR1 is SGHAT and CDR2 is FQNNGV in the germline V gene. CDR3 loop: CASSKRGGNQPQHF. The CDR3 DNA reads TGTGCCAGCAGCAAGAGAGGGGGCAATCAGCCCCAGCATTTT.

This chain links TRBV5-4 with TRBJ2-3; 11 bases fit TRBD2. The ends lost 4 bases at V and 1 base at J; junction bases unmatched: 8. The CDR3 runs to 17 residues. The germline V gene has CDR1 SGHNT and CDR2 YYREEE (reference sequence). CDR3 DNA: TGTGCCAGCAGCCATCCGACTAGCGGGACCGGCACAGATACGCAGTATTTT. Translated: CASSHPTSGTGTDTQYF.

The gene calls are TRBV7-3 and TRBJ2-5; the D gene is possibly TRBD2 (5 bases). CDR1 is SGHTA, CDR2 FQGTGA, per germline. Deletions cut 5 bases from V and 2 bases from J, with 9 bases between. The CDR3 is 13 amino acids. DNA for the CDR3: TGTGCCAGCAGCCGGGATCCTCAAGAGACCCAGTACTTC. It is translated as CASSRDPQETQYF.

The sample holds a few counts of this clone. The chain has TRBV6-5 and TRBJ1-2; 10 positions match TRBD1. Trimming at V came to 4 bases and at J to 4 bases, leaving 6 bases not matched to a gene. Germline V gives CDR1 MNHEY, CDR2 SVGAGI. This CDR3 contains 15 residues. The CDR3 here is CASSSWTGGGYGYTF. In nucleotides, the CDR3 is TGTGCCAGCAGTTCTTGGACAGGGGGAGGCTATGGCTACACCTTC.

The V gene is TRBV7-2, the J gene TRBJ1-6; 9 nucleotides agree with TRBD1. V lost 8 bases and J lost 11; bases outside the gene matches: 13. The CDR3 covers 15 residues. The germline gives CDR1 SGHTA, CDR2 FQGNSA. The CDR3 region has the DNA TGTGCCAGCGCGGCCGGGACAGGGTATTTGCCACCCCTCCACTTT. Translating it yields CASAAGTGYLPPLHF. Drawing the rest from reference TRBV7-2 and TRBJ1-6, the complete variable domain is GAGVSQSPSNKVTEKGKDVELRCDPISGHTALYWYRQSLGQGLEFLIYFQGNSAPDKSGLPSDRFSAERTGGSVSTLTIQRTQQEDSAVYLCASAAGTGYLPPLHFGNGTRLTVT.

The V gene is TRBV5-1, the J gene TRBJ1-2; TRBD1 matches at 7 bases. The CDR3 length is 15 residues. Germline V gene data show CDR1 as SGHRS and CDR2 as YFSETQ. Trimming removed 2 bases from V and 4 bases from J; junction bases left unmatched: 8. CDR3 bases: TGCGCCAGCAGCTTAGATGCGGGACAGAGCTATGGCTACACCTTC. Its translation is CASSLDAGQSYGYTF. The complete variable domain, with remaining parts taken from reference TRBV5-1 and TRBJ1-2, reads KAGVTQTPRYLIKTRGQQVTLSCSPISGHRSVSWYQQTPGQGLQFLFEYFSETQRNKGNFPGRFSGRQFSNSRSEMNVSTLELGDSALYLCASSLDAGQSYGYTFGSGTRLTVV.

CDR3 amino acids: CAGRTGTNTGELFF. For the CDR3, the DNA is TGTGCCGGACGGACGGGAACGAACACCGGGGAGCTGTTTTTT. This chain uses TRBV19 with TRBJ2-2; weak D call: TRBD2 (5 bases). Trimming removed 11 bases from V and 0 bases from J, with 13 bases in between. Germline loops: CDR1 LNHDA, CDR2 SQIVND (reference sequence). The CDR3 runs to 14 residues.

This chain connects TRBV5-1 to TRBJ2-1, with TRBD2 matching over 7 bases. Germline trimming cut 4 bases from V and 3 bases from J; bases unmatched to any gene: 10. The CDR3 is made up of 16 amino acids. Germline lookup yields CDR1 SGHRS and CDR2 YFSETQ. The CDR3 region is CASSPTGTNIYNEQFF. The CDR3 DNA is TGCGCCAGCAGCCCGACCGGGACTAACATCTACAATGAGCAGTTCTTC.

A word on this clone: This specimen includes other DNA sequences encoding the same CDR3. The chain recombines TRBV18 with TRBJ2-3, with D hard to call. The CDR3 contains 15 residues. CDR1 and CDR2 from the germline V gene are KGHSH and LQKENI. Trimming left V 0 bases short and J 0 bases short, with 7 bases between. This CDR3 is CASSPPGLSTDTQYF. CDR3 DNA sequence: TGTGCCAGCTCACCACCCGGGTTGAGCACAGATACGCAGTATTTT. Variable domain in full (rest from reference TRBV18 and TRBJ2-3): NAGVMQNPRHLVRRRGQEARLRCSPMKGHSHVYWYRQLPEEGLKFMVYLQKENIIDESGMPKERFSAEFPKEGPSILRIQQVVRGDSAAYFCASSPPGLSTDTQYFGPGTRLTVL.

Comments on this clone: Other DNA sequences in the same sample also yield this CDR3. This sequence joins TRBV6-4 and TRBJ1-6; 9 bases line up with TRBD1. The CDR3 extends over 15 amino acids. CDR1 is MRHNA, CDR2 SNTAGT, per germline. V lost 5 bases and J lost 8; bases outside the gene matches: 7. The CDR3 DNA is TGTGCCAGCAGTCTACAGGGGGCTGGGGATTCACCCCTCCACTTT. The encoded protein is CASSLQGAGDSPLHF.

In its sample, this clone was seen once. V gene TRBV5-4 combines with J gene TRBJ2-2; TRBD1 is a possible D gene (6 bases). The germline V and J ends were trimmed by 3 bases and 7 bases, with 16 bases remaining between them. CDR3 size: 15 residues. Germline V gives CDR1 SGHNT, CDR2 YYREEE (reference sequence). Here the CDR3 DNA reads TGTGCCAGCAGCTCCGGAGACAGGTACAACGGGGAGCTGTTTTTT. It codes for CASSSGDRYNGELFF.

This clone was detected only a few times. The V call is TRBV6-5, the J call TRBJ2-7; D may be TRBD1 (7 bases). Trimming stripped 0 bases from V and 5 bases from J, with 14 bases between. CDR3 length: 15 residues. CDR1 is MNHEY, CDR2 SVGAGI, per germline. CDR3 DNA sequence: TGTGCCAGCAGTTACTCTGGCAGGGGGGACAACGAGCAGTACTTC. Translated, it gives CASSYSGRGDNEQYF.

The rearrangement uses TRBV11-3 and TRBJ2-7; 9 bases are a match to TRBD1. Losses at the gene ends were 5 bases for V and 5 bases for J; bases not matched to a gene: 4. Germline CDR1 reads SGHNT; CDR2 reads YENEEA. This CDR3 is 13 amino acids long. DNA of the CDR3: TGTGCCAGCAGCCCCGGGACAGGGAACGAGCAGTACTTC. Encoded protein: CASSPGTGNEQYF.

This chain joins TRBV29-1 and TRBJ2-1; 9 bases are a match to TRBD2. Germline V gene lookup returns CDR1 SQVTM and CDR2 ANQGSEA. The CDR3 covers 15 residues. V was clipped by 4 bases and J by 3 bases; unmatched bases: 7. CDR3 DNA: TGCAGCGTTGTGCGCGGGAGGGAATACTACAATGAGCAGTTCTTC. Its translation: CSVVRGREYYNEQFF.

As DNA, the CDR3 is TGTGCCAGCAGCGTAGCGAGGCAAACCTACGAGCAGTACTTC. Its protein product is CASSVARQTYEQYF. The chain combines TRBV9 with TRBJ2-7; D is unresolved. Germline V gene data show CDR1 as SGDLS and CDR2 as YYNGEE. The CDR3 sequence is 14 residues long. Trimming took 0 bases from V and 2 from J, leaving 9 bases between them.

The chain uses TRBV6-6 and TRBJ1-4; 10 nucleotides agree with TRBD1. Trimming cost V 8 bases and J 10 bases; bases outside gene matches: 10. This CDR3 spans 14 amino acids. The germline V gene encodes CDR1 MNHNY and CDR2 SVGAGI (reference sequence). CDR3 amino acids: CASRQGALGGKLFF. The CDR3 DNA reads TGTGCCAGCCGACAGGGGGCGCTTGGAGGAAAACTGTTTTTT.